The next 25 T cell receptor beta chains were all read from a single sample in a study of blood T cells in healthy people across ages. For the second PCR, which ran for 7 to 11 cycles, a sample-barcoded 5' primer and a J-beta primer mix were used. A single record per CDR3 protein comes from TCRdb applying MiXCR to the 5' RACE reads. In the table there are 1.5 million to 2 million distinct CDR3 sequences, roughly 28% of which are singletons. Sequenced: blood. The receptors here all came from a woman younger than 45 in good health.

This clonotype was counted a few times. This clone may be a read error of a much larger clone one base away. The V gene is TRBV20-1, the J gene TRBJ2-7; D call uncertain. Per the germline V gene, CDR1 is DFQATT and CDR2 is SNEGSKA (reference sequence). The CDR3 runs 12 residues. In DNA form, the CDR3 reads TGCAGGGCTAGAGAAGATGGGTACGAGCAGTACTTC. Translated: CRAREDGYEQYF.

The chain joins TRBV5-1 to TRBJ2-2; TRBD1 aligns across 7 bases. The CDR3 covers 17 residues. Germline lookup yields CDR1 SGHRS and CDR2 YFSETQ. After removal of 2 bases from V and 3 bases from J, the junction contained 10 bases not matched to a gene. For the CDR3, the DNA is TGCGCCAGCAGCTTAACGATAGGGGGCGCGGACACCGGGGAGCTGTTTTTT. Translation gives CASSLTIGGADTGELFF. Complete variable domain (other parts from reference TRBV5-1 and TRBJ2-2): KAGVTQTPRYLIKTRGQQVTLSCSPISGHRSVSWYQQTPGQGLQFLFEYFSETQRNKGNFPGRFSGRQFSNSRSEMNVSTLELGDSALYLCASSLTIGGADTGELFFGEGSRLTVL.

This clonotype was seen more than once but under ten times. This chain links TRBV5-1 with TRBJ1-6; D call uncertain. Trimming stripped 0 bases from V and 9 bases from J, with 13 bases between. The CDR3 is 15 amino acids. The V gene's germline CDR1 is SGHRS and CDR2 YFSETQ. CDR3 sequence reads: CASSLDGPPGSPLHF. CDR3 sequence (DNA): TGCGCCAGCAGCTTGGACGGCCCGCCGGGTTCACCCCTCCACTTT.

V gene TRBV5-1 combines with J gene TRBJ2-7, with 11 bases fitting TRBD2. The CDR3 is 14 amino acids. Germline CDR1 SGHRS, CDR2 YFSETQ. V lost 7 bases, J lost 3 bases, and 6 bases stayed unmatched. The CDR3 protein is CASLGGLAVYEQYF. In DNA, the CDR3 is TGCGCCAGCTTGGGGGGACTAGCGGTCTACGAGCAGTACTTC.

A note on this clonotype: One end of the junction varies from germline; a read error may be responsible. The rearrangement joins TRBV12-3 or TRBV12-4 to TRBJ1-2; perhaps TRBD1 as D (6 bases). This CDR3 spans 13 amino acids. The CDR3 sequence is CVSKGGAGYGYTF. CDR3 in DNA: TGTGTCAGCAAGGGGGGTGCTGGCTATGGCTACACCTTC.

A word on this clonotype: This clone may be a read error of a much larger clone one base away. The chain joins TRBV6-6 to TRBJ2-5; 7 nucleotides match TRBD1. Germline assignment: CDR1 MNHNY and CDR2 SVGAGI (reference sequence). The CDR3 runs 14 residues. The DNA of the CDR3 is TGTGCCAGCAGACCGGGACAGACCCAAGAGACCCAGGACTTC. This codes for CASRPGQTQETQDF.

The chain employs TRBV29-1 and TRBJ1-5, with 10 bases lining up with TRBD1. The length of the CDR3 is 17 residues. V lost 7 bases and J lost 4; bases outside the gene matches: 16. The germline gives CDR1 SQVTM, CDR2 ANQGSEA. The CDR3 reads CSALMGGQGSLNQPQHF. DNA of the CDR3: TGCAGCGCTCTTATGGGGGGACAGGGGTCGCTGAATCAGCCCCAGCATTTT.

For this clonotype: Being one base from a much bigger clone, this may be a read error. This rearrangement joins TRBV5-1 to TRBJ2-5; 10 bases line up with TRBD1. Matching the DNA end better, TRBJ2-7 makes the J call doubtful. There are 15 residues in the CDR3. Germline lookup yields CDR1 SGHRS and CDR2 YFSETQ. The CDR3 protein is CASSSGQGRSHEQYF. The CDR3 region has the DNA TGCGCCAGTAGCTCGGGACAGGGGCGCAGCCACGAGCAGTACTTC.

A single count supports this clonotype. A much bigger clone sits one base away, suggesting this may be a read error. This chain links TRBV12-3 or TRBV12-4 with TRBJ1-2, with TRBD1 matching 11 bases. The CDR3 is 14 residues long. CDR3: CAGSSGTGGYGYTF. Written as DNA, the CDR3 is TGTGCCGGCAGTTCCGGGACAGGGGGTTATGGCTACACCTTC.

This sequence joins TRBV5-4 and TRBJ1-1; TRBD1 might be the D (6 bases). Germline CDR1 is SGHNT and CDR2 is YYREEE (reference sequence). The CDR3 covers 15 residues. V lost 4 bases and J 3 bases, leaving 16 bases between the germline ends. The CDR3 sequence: CASSPRGGVDTEAFF. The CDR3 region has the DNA TGTGCCAGCAGCCCCCGAGGGGGTGTTGACACTGAAGCTTTCTTT.

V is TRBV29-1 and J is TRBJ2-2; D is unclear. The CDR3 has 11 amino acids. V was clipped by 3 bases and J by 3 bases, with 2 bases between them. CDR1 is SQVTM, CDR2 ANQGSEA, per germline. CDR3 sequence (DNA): TGCAGCGTTGACCACACCGGGGAGCTGTTTTTT. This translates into CSVDHTGELFF.

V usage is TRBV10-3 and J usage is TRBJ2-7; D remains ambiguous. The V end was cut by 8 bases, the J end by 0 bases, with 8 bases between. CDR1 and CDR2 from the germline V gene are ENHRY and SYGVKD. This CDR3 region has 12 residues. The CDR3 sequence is CAIGNPSYEQYF. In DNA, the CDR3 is TGTGCCATCGGAAATCCCTCCTACGAGCAGTACTTC.

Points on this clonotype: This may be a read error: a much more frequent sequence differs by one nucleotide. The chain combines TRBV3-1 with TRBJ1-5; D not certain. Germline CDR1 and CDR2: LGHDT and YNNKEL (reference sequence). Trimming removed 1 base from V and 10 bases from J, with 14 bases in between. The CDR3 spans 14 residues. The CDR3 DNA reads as TGTGCCAGCAGCCAAGGGATAGGGCTTCACCCCCAGCATTTT. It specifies CASSQGIGLHPQHF.

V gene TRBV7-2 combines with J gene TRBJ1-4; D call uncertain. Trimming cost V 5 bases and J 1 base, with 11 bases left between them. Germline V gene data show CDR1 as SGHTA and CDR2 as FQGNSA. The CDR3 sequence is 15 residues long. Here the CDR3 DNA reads TGTGCCAGCAGCCTACTGTATCTAACTAATGAAAAACTGTTTTTT. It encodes CASSLLYLTNEKLFF.

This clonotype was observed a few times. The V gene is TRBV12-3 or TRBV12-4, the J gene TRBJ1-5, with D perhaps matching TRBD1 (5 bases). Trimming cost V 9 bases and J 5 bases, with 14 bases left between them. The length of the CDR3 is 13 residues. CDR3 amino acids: CASRDGPHQPQHF. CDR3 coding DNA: TGTGCCAGTAGGGACGGGCCCCATCAGCCCCAGCATTTT.

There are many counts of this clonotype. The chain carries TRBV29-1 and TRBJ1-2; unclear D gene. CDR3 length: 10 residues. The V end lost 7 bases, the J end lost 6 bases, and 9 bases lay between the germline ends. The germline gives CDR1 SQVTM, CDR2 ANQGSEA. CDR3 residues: CSAYMNGYTF. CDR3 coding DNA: TGCAGCGCTTACATGAATGGCTACACCTTC.

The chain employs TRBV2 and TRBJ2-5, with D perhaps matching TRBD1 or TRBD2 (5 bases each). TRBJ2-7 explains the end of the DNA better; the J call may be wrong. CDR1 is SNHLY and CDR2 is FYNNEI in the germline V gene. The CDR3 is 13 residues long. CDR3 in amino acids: CASSEIWGNEQYF. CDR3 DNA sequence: TGTGCCAGCAGTGAAATATGGGGGAACGAGCAGTACTTC.

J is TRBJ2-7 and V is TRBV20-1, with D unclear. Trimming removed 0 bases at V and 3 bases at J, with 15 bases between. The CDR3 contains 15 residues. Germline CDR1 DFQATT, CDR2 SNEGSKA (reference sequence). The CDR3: CSAREAGRGGYEQYF. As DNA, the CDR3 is TGCAGTGCTAGAGAAGCCGGACGTGGTGGCTACGAGCAGTACTTC.

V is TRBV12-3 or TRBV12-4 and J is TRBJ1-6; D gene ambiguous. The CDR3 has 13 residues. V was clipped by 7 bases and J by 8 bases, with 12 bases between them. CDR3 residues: CASTRLRYSPLHF. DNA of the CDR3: TGTGCCAGCACTCGACTTAGGTATTCACCCCTCCACTTT.

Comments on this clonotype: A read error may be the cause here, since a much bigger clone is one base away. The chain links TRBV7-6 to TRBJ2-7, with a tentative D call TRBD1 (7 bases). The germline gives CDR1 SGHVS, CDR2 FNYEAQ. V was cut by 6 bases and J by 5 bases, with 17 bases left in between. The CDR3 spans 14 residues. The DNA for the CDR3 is TGTGCCAGCAGGGGGCAGGGGGGCAGGAACGAGCAGTACTTC. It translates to CASRGQGGRNEQYF.

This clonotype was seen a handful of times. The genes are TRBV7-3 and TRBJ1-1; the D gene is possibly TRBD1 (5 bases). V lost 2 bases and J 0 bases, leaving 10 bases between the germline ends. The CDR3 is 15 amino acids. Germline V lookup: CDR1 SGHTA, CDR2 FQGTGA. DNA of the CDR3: TGTGCCAGCAGCTTACTGGCAGGGATGAACACTGAAGCTTTCTTT. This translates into CASSLLAGMNTEAFF. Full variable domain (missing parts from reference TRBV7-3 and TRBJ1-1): GAGVSQTPSNKVTEKGKYVELRCDPISGHTALYWYRQSLGQGPEFLIYFQGTGAADDSGLPNDRFFAVRPEGSVSTLKIQRTERGDSAVYLCASSLLAGMNTEAFFGQGTRLTVV.

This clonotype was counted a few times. CDR3 sequence reads: CATSEWGTQPQHF. CDR3 nucleotides: TGTGCCACCAGTGAATGGGGGACTCAGCCCCAGCATTTT. The chain recombines TRBV24-1 with TRBJ1-5; possible D gene TRBD1, 5 bases. Trimming stripped 4 bases from V and 6 bases from J, with 9 bases between. The V gene's germline CDR1 is KGHDR and CDR2 SFDVKD. There are 13 residues in the CDR3.

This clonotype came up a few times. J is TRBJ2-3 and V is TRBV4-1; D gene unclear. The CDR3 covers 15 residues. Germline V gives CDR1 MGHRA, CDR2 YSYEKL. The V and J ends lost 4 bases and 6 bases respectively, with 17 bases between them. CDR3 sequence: CASSPIVAPKDTQYF. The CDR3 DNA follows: TGCGCCAGCAGCCCTATCGTGGCGCCTAAGGATACGCAGTATTTT.

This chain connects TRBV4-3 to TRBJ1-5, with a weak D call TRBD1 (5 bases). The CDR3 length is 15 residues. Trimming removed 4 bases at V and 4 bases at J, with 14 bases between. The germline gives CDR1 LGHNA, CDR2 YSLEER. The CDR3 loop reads CASSPTMEGNQPQHF. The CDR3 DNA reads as TGCGCCAGCAGCCCCACAATGGAGGGGAATCAGCCCCAGCATTTT.

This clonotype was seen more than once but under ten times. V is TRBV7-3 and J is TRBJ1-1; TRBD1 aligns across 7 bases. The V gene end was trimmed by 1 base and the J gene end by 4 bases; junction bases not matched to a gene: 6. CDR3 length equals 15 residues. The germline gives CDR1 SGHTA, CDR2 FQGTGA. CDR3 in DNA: TGTGCCAGCAGCTTAAAAGCAGGGGGATCCACTGAAGCTTTCTTT. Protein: CASSLKAGGSTEAFF.